Given below is one T cell receptor (beta chain) in context. Germline V gene lookup returns CDR1 KGHSH and CDR2 LQKENI. With 4 bases clipped from V and 1 base from J, the junction kept 5 bases outside the gene matches. This CDR3 region has 16 residues. The sample comes from a study of blood T cell repertoires in COVID-19. Clones were sequenced by immunoSEQ multiplex PCR, and TCRdb holds only the in-frame ones, with some missing. This sample has under 250,000 clones, with roughly 77% found just once. The rearrangement uses TRBV18 and TRBJ2-5; TRBD2 matches at 11 bases. The sequenced material came from peripheral blood. The receptor comes from a middle-aged woman with COVID-19, enrolled during active disease. The CDR3 bases are TGTGCCAGCTCACGAGGGACTAGCGGATCCCAAGAGACCCAGTACTTC. Residues: CASSRGTSGSQETQYF.